The 7 T cell receptor beta chains below come from one sample, sequenced in a study of human T cells and chemical hapten exposure. TCRdb reanalysed the RACE reads using MiXCR and keeps one entry per CDR3 protein. The sample carries some 340,000 distinct CDR3 sequences, roughly 6.9% recorded once. Specified time point: patch test 1, 2 weeks after DPC sensitization. Treatment: therapeutic diphenylcyclopropenone sensitization with weekly scalp DPC. Sequencing used whole blood, obtained in connection with sensitization to the hapten diphenylcyclopropenone (DPC). The receptors were gathered from a woman under 30 with alopecia areata. Some clones in this sample may be carry-over from other donors' samples.

In its sample, this clonotype was seen a few times. This chain joins TRBV4-1 and TRBJ1-1; D gene unclear. Trimming pared 2 bases from V and 1 base from J, leaving 5 bases between. This CDR3 spans 13 amino acids. Germline-derived CDR1 and CDR2 are MGHRA and YSYEKL. The CDR3 sequence is CASSQNKNTEAFF. The CDR3 DNA sequence: TGCGCCAGCAGCCAAAATAAGAACACTGAAGCTTTCTTT.

At least ten counts were recorded for this clonotype. The chain recombines TRBV6-1 with TRBJ2-5; TRBD1 aligns across 8 bases. CDR1 MNHNS and CDR2 SASEGT come from the germline V gene. The CDR3 is 14 residues long. With 6 bases clipped from V and 5 bases from J, the junction kept 8 bases outside the gene matches. The CDR3 protein is CASRFDRGGETQYF. For the CDR3, the DNA is TGTGCCAGCAGATTCGACAGGGGCGGGGAGACCCAGTACTTC.

This clonotype was observed at least ten times. The J gene is TRBJ1-1, the V gene TRBV10-3, with D maybe TRBD1 (6 bases). Trimming cost V 6 bases and J 4 bases, with 24 bases left between them. This CDR3 comprises 17 residues. Germline V gene lookup returns CDR1 ENHRY and CDR2 SYGVKD. The CDR3 DNA reads as TGTGCCATCAGGTCTGCATCAGGGGCGGATCTGGGCACTGAAGCTTTCTTT. It specifies CAIRSASGADLGTEAFF.

This chain uses TRBV27 with TRBJ2-7; D not certain. CDR3 length equals 14 residues. Germline CDR1 and CDR2: MNHEY and SMNVEV (reference sequence). Trimming cost V 1 base and J 2 bases, with 9 bases left between them. CDR3 amino acids: CASSLFPLAYEQYF. CDR3 DNA: TGTGCCAGCAGTTTATTCCCCCTAGCCTACGAGCAGTACTTC.

This sequence joins TRBV14 and TRBJ1-6; 10 nucleotides match TRBD1. In germline, CDR1 is SGHDN, CDR2 FVKESK. The V and J ends lost 6 bases and 8 bases, in that order; junction bases with no gene match: 4. The CDR3 has 14 amino acids. CDR3 nucleotide sequence: TGTGCCAGCAGTACCGGACAGGGGGATTCACCCCTCCACTTT. Encoded protein: CASSTGQGDSPLHF.

The V call is TRBV11-1, the J call TRBJ1-1, with D hard to call. Germline CDR1 is SGHAT and CDR2 is FQDESV (reference sequence). The CDR3 extends over 14 amino acids. Deletions cut 5 bases from V and 5 bases from J, with 15 bases between. CDR3 amino acids: CASSHRFLGTEAFF. The CDR3 region has the DNA TGTGCCAGCAGCCACCGCTTCCTGGGGACTGAAGCTTTCTTT.

The chain recombines TRBV5-5 with TRBJ2-1; TRBD1 or TRBD2 may be the D gene (5 bases each). CDR3 length: 13 residues. Trimming took 5 bases from V and 8 from J, leaving 14 bases between them. Germline-derived CDR1 and CDR2 are SGHKS and YYEKEE (reference sequence). In DNA, the CDR3 is TGTGCCAGCAGTCACTCCGGGGCCCATGAGCAGTTCTTC. Its protein product is CASSHSGAHEQFF.